The clone carrying this TCR beta chain was seen a handful of times. This record belongs to a study of PD-1 blockade in classical Hodgkin lymphoma. Each patient experienced a relapse that followed autologous stem cell transplantation, and brentuximab vedotin exposure varied. Sequencing used immunoSEQ multiplex PCR; TCRdb keeps in-frame clones, though not all of them. Altogether roughly 90,000 clones are present, roughly 76% being singletons, with the ten largest covering approximately 15%. With V trimmed by 0 bases and J by 0 bases, 7 bases remained unmatched. Germline V CDR1 and CDR2: SGHAT, FQNNGV. This CDR3 is built from 20 residues.

The sequence derives from a human donor with classical Hodgkin lymphoma. The chain uses TRBV11-2 and TRBJ2-2, with TRBD2 matching over 13 bases. The sequencing here drew on peripheral blood mononuclear cells (PBMCs), taken before the second cycle of nivolumab. CDR3 amino acids: CASSLEGWGLAGPNTGELFF. The DNA for the CDR3 is TGTGCCAGCAGCTTAGAGGGATGGGGACTAGCGGGACCGAACACCGGGGAGCTGTTTTTT.